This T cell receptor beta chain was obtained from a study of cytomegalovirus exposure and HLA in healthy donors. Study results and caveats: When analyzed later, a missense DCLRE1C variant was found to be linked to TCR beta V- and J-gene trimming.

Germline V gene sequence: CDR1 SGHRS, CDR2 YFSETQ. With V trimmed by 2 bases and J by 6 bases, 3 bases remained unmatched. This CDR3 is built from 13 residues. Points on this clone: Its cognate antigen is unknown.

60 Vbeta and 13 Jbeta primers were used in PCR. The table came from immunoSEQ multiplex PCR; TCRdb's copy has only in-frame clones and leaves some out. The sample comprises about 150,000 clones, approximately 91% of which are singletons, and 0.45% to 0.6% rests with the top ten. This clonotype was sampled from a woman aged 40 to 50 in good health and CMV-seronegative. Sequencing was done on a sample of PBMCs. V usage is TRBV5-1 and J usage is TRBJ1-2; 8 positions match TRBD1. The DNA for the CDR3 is TGCGCCAGCAGCTTCGGACAGGGAGATGGCTACACCTTC. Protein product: CASSFGQGDGYTF.